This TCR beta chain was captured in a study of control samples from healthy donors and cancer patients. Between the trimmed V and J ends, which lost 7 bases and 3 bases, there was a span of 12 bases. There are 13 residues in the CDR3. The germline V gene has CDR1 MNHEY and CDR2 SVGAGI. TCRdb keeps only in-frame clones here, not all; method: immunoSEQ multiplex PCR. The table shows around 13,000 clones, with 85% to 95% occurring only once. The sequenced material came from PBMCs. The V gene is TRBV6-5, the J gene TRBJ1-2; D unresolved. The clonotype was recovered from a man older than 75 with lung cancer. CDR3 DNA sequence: TGTGCCAGCACGGCCCCCGGGGACTATGGCTACACCTTC. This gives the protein CASTAPGDYGYTF.